This entry concerns a single T cell receptor (beta chain). The authors amplified TCR beta CDR3 regions from RNA transcripts. HTBI-primed RT-PCR formed the first round, and a multiplex PCR formed the second. One entry per CDR3 protein results from TCRdb running MiXCR on the multiplex PCR reads. The sample has approximately 210,000 distinct CDR3 sequences, approximately 29% seen once. The data were obtained in a study of Graves' ophthalmopathy and Graves' hyperthyroidism. The study enrolled ophthalmopathy donors with moderate-to-severe activity, CAS ≥3, NOSPECS ≥4 and duration under 3 months. PBMCs had their origin in fresh peripheral blood (over 8.5 ml). Germline CDR1 reads SGHRS; CDR2 reads YFSETQ. The CDR3 covers 13 residues. V was clipped by 1 base and J by 10 bases, with 9 bases between them.

Sequencing used peripheral blood. This receptor was identified in a man between 45 and 60 years old with Graves' ophthalmopathy. The rearrangement links TRBV5-1 to TRBJ1-6; D is uncertain. CDR3 in DNA: TGCGCCAGCAGCTTGACGAGGGAGTCACCCCTCCACTTT. Translation: CASSLTRESPLHF.